This passage covers 13 T cell receptor beta chains from one sample sequenced in a study of blood T cell repertoires in COVID-19. The data were produced by immunoSEQ multiplex PCR, yet TCRdb's version contains in-frame clones alone and is incomplete. The table shows more than 100,000 clones, with 70% to 90% occurring only once. Sequencing used peripheral blood. Receptors were obtained from a man between 50 and 59 years old in a cohort sampled during active COVID-19.

This chain uses TRBV27 with TRBJ2-5, with no clear D. V was clipped by 8 bases and J by 0 bases, with 10 bases between them. This CDR3 is built from 13 residues. Germline values: CDR1 MNHEY, CDR2 SMNVEV (reference sequence). CDR3: CASGRRYQETQYF. CDR3 coding DNA: TGTGCCAGCGGTCGCAGGTACCAAGAGACCCAGTACTTC.

The genes are TRBV12-5 and TRBJ1-1, with TRBD1 identical over 10 bases. Germline values: CDR1 LGHNT, CDR2 FRNRAP. J was trimmed by 4 bases and V by 6 bases; bases with no gene match: 8. The CDR3 is 15 amino acids. The CDR3 loop is CASGRQGAGGTEAFF. The CDR3 region has the DNA TGTGCTAGTGGGCGACAGGGGGCAGGCGGCACTGAAGCTTTCTTT.

V and J are TRBV24-1 and TRBJ1-4; TRBD1 agrees at 7 bases. The CDR3 length is 15 residues. The V and J ends lost 4 bases and 3 bases, in that order; junction bases with no gene match: 4. Germline CDR1 KGHDR, CDR2 SFDVKD. In nucleotides, the CDR3 is TGTGCCACCAGTGAAGCAGGGGGTTCTAATGAAAAACTGTTTTTT. It encodes CATSEAGGSNEKLFF.

The V gene is TRBV28, the J gene TRBJ1-4; D perhaps matches TRBD1 (6 bases). Germline CDR1 and CDR2: MDHEN and SYDVKM. This CDR3 has 15 residues. V lost 6 bases to trimming and J lost 7 bases, with 18 bases between them. This CDR3 is CASRPEQGGREKLFF. CDR3 DNA: TGTGCCAGCAGGCCCGAACAGGGAGGGCGTGAAAAACTGTTTTTT.

This clone came up a few times. The chain carries TRBV6-5 and TRBJ1-1, with D perhaps matching TRBD1 (6 bases). Trimming left V 0 bases short and J 4 bases short, with 9 bases between. The CDR3 extends over 14 amino acids. The germline V gene encodes CDR1 MNHEY and CDR2 SVGAGI. The CDR3 bases are TGTGCCAGCAGTTACTCGAACAGGGTCACTGAAGCTTTCTTT. This translates into CASSYSNRVTEAFF.

This clone was recorded once. The chain employs TRBV28 and TRBJ1-5, with 7 bases fitting TRBD1. The V gene's germline CDR1 is MDHEN and CDR2 SYDVKM. The junction had 6 bases not matched to a gene; V was cut back by 6 bases and J by 4 bases. The CDR3 is made up of 14 amino acids. CDR3: CASSPGQLNQPQHF. Here the CDR3 DNA reads TGTGCCAGCAGCCCGGGACAGCTTAATCAGCCCCAGCATTTT.

The chain employs TRBV19 and TRBJ1-4; D gene ambiguous. Germline CDR1 and CDR2: LNHDA and SQIVND (reference sequence). CDR3 size: 14 residues. Trimming cost V 2 bases and J 5 bases, with 9 bases left between them. Here the CDR3 reads CASSISGWNEKLFF. CDR3 in DNA: TGTGCCAGTAGTATATCTGGCTGGAATGAAAAACTGTTTTTT.

The chain carries TRBV10-3 and TRBJ1-2; 10 bases are shared with TRBD1. Trimming at V came to 7 bases and at J to 1 base, leaving 3 bases not matched to a gene. The CDR3 length is 14 residues. Germline assignment: CDR1 ENHRY and CDR2 SYGVKD. The CDR3 region is CAIKRTGGNYGYTF. CDR3 nucleotide sequence: TGTGCCATCAAACGGACAGGGGGTAACTATGGCTACACCTTC.

The chain links TRBV15 to TRBJ1-1, with 9 bases identical to TRBD1. Germline-derived CDR1 and CDR2 are LNHNV and YYDKDF (reference sequence). The trim removed 3 bases at V and 4 bases at J, leaving 12 bases unmatched. The CDR3 loop spans 17 amino acids. The CDR3 is CATSSGPAGTGTTEAFF. CDR3 bases: TGTGCCACCAGCAGTGGCCCCGCCGGGACAGGGACCACTGAAGCTTTCTTT. Full variable domain (remainder filled in from reference TRBV15 and TRBJ1-1): DAMVIQNPRYQVTQFGKPVTLSCSQTLNHNVMYWYQQKSSQAPKLLFHYYDKDFNNEADTPDNFQSRRPNTSFCFLDIRSPGLGDTAMYLCATSSGPAGTGTTEAFFGQGTRLTVV.

The CDR3 loop is CASSVATGGPYEQYF. CDR3 nucleotides: TGTGCCAGCAGCGTAGCGACAGGGGGGCCCTACGAGCAGTACTTC. The rearrangement joins TRBV9 to TRBJ2-7, with TRBD1 matching 9 bases. Trimming took 0 bases from V and 2 from J; bases not matched to a gene: 3. This CDR3 is built from 15 residues. The germline gives CDR1 SGDLS, CDR2 YYNGEE.

The gene calls are TRBV5-6 and TRBJ2-1; TRBD2 aligns across 10 bases. Germline V CDR1 and CDR2: SGHDT, YYEEEE. With 4 bases clipped from V and 2 bases from J, the junction kept 6 bases outside the gene matches. This CDR3 has 16 amino acids. CDR3 protein: CASSLLAGAAYNEQFF. The CDR3, as DNA: TGTGCCAGCAGCCTTCTAGCGGGGGCGGCCTACAATGAGCAGTTCTTC.

The rearrangement links TRBV2 to TRBJ2-7, with TRBD2 matching over 12 bases. Per germline, CDR1 SNHLY and CDR2 FYNNEI. The V gene end was trimmed by 1 base and the J gene end by 6 bases; junction bases not matched to a gene: 7. This CDR3 is built from 16 residues. CDR3 residues: CASSEEPSGGAFEQYV. For the CDR3, the DNA is TGTGCCAGCAGTGAAGAGCCTAGCGGGGGGGCATTCGAGCAGTACGTC.

The chain carries TRBV7-8 and TRBJ2-2, with 7 bases fitting TRBD1. J gave up 1 base and V 5 bases, and 4 bases lay outside the gene matches. Germline V lookup: CDR1 SGHVS, CDR2 FQNEAQ. The CDR3 is made up of 15 amino acids. The CDR3 DNA reads TGTGCCAGCAGCATGGACAGGATGAACACCGGGGAGCTGTTTTTT. Translating gives CASSMDRMNTGELFF.